Included here is one T cell receptor beta chain sequence, with context. Sequencing of TCR beta was performed on blood CD8+ T cells and on blood CD4+ T cells. CDR3 length: 13 amino acids. The V gene lost 1 base and the J gene lost 3 bases, with 10 bases spanning the gap. Germline CDR1 and CDR2: SQVTM and ANQGSEA. This specimen belongs to a study of CD8 T cells in Susac syndrome. RNA, at about 0.45 to 1 ug, was reverse transcribed with random hexamers. Coverage of TCR beta CDR3 amplification by immunoSEQ multiplex PCR extended to 54 Vbeta and 13 Jbeta. TCRdb itself ran the immunoSEQ multiplex PCR reads through MiXCR, one entry per CDR3 protein. The sample holds some 70,000 distinct CDR3 sequences, around 96% seen once.

Sequencing was done on a sample of CD8+ T cells from PBMCs. The TCR sequence derives from a human donor with multiple sclerosis. This rearrangement joins TRBV29-1 to TRBJ2-7, with a tentative D call TRBD2 (6 bases). CDR3 nucleotide sequence: TGCAGCGTTGAAGGCGGGGACGACTACGAGCAGTACTTC. It yields the protein CSVEGGDDYEQYF.